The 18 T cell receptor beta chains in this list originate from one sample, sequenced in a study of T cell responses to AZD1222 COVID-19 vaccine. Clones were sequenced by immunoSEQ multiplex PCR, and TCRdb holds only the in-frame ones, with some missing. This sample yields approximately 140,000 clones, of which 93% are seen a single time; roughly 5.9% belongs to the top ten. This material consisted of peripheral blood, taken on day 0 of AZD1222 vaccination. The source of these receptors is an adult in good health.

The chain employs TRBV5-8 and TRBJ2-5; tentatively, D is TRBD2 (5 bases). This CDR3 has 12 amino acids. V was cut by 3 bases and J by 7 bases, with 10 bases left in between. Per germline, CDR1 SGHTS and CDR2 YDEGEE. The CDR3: CASSWTGGTQYF. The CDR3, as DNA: TGTGCCAGCAGCTGGACTGGCGGGACCCAGTACTTC.

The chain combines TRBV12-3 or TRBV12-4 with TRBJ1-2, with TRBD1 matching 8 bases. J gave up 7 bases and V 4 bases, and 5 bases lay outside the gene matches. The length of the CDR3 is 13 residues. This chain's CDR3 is CASSSGTGGGYTF. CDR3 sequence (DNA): TGTGCCAGCAGTTCTGGCACAGGGGGTGGCTACACCTTC.

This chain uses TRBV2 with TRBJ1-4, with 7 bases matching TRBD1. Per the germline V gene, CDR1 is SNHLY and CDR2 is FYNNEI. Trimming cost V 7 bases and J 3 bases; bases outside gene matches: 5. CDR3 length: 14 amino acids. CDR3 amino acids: CASNRGQPNEKLFF. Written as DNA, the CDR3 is TGTGCCAGCAACCGGGGACAGCCTAATGAAAAACTGTTTTTT.

DNA for the CDR3: TGTGCCAGCAGTGTAAACCGAGGGACTGAAGCTTTCTTT. This sequence encodes CASSVNRGTEAFF. The chain carries TRBV27 and TRBJ1-1; the D is unclear. Germline assignment: CDR1 MNHEY and CDR2 SMNVEV (reference sequence). The V and J ends lost 5 bases and 5 bases respectively, with 12 bases between them. The CDR3 totals 13 residues.

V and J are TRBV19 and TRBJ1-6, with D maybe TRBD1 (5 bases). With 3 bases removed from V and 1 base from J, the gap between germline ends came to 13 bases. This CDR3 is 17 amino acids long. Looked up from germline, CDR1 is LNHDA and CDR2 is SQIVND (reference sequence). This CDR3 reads CASSMRRGASYNSPLHF. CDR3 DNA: TGTGCCAGTAGTATGAGGAGGGGCGCGTCCTATAATTCACCCCTCCACTTT. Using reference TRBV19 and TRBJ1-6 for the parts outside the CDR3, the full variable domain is DGGITQSPKYLFRKEGQNVTLSCEQNLNHDAMYWYRQDPGQGLRLIYYSQIVNDFQKGDIAEGYSVSREKKESFPLTVTSAQKNPTAFYLCASSMRRGASYNSPLHFGNGTRLTVT.

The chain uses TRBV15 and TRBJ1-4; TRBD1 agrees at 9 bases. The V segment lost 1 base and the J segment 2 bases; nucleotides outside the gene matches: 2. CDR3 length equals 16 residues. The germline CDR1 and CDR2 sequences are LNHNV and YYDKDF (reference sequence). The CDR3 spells CATSRGTGATNEKLFF. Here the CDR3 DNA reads TGTGCCACCAGCAGAGGGACAGGGGCCACTAATGAAAAACTGTTTTTT.

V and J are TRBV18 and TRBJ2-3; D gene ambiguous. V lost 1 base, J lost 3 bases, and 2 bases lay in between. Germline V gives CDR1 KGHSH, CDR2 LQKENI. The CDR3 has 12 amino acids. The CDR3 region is CASSPRTDTQYF. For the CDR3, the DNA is TGTGCCAGCTCACCACGGACAGATACGCAGTATTTT.

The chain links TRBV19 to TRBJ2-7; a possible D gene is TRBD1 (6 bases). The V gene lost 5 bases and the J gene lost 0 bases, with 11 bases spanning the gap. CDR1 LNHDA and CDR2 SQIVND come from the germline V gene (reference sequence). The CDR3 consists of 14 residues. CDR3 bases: TGTGCCAGTAGTTTCGGACAGAGCTCCTACGAGCAGTACTTC. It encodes CASSFGQSSYEQYF.

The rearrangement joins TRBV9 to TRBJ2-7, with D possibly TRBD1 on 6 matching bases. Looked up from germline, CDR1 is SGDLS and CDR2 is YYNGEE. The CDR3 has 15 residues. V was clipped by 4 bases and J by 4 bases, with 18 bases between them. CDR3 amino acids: CASSPHSGQGYEQYF. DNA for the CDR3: TGTGCCAGCAGCCCGCACTCGGGCCAGGGGTACGAGCAGTACTTC. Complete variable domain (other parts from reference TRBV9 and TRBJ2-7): DSGVTQTPKHLITATGQRVTLRCSPRSGDLSVYWYQQSLDQGLQFLIQYYNGEERAKGNILERFSAQQFPDLHSELNLSSLELGDSALYFCASSPHSGQGYEQYFGPGTRLTVT.

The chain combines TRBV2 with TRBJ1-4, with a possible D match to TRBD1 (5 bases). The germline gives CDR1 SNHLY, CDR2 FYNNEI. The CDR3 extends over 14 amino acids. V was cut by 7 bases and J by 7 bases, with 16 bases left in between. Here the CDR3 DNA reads TGTGCCAGCATTTTAGAACCTGGGGCTGAAAAACTGTTTTTT. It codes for CASILEPGAEKLFF.

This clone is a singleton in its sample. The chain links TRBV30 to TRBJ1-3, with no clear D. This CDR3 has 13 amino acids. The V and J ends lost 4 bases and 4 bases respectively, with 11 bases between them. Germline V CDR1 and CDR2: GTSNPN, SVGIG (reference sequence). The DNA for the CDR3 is TGTGCCTGGACCAGGTCTTCGGGAAACACCATATATTTT. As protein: CAWTRSSGNTIYF.

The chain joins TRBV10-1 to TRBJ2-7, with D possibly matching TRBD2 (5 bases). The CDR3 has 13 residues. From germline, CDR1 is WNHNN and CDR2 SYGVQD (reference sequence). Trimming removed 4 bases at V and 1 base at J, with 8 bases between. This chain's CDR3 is CASSGTSSYEQYF. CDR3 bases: TGCGCCAGCAGTGGAACTAGTTCCTACGAGCAGTACTTC.

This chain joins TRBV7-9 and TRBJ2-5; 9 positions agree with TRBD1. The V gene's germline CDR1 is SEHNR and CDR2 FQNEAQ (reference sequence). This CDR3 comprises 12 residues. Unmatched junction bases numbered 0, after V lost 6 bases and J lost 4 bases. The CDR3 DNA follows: TGTGCCAGCAGACAGGGGGCAGAGACCCAGTACTTC. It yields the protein CASRQGAETQYF.

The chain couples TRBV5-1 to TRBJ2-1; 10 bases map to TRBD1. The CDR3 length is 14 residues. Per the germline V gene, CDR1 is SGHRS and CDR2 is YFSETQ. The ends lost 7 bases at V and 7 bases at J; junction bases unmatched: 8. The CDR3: CASGPGQGKNEQFF. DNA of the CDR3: TGCGCCAGCGGACCGGGACAGGGGAAAAATGAGCAGTTCTTC. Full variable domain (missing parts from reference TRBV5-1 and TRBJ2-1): KAGVTQTPRYLIKTRGQQVTLSCSPISGHRSVSWYQQTPGQGLQFLFEYFSETQRNKGNFPGRFSGRQFSNSRSEMNVSTLELGDSALYLCASGPGQGKNEQFFGPGTRLTVL.

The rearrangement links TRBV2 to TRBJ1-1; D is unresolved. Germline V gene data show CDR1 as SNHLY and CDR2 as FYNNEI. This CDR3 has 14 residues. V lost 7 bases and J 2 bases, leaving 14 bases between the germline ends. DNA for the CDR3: TGTGCCAGCACAAAAATTGCTATTAACACTGAAGCTTTCTTT. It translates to CASTKIAINTEAFF.

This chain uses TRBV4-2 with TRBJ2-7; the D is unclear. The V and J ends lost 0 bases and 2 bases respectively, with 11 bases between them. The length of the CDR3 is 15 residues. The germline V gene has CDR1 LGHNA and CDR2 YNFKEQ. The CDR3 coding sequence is TGTGCCAGCAGCCAAGAGACGGCGAATCCCTACGAGCAGTACTTC. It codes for CASSQETANPYEQYF.

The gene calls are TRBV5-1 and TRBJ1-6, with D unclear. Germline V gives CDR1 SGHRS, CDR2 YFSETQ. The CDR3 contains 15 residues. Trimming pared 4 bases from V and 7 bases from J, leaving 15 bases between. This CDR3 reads CASSIEGRSNSPLHF. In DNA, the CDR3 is TGCGCCAGCAGCATAGAGGGTCGCTCGAATTCACCCCTCCACTTT.

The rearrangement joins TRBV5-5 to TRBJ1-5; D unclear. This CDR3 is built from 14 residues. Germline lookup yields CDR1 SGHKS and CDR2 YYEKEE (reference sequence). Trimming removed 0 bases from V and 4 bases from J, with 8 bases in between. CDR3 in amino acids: CASSLAGGNQPQHF. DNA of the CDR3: TGTGCCAGCAGCTTGGCCGGCGGGAATCAGCCCCAGCATTTT.